The entry below gives a single T cell receptor (beta chain) sequence along with its context. Its antigen is undetermined. Sequenced by immunoSEQ multiplex PCR; TCRdb stores in-frame clones only, minus some. The sample carries roughly 380,000 clones, just over 90% recorded once. This specimen comes from a study of Ad26.COV2.S vaccination and SARS-CoV-2 variants. Whole-study results and caveats: The breadth of spike-specific CD8+ and CD4+ T cell responses after vaccination was reportedly substantial. People who got the vaccine or the placebo had similar non-spike TCR breadth.

With 0 bases removed from V and 2 bases from J, the gap between germline ends came to 16 bases. CDR1 LGHDT and CDR2 YNNKEL come from the germline V gene (reference sequence). There are 17 residues in the CDR3. This receptor was obtained from a human donor who had recovered from COVID-19. This chain links TRBV3-1 (or the pseudogene TRBV3-2) with TRBJ1-2; D is uncertain. The source material was peripheral blood, sampled after recovery from COVID-19. CDR3 sequence: CASSQEGGLSGNYGYTF. As DNA, the CDR3 is TGTGCCAGCAGCCAAGAAGGTGGTTTGTCGGGGAACTATGGCTACACCTTC.